This T cell receptor (beta chain) was identified during a study of T cell clones after liver transplantation. The overall study: As an antigen-independent comparator, third-party-reactive TCRbeta sequences came from pre-transplant mixed lymphocyte reactions.

This table comes from immunoSEQ multiplex PCR, and its TCRdb copy is limited to in-frame clones, with some not included. The data hold about 72,000 clones, with about 88% observed a single time. CDR3 length: 15 residues. Looked up from germline, CDR1 is MNHEY and CDR2 is SMNVEV (reference sequence). With V trimmed by 4 bases and J by 0 bases, 1 base remained unmatched. Study conclusions and caveats: In a couple of subjects, few donor cells limited the measurable donor-reactive repertoire. Donor-reactive sequences fell more than third party-reactive ones, suggesting partial deletion.

Thawed unstimulated PBMCs were FACS-sorted by CD3, CD4 and CD8 into two populations. As regards this clone: The antigen remains undetermined.

This TCR was recovered from a human donor who received a liver transplant. The sequenced sample was CD4+ T cells from blood, obtained before liver transplant. The rearrangement joins TRBV27 to TRBJ1-3, with 9 bases aligning to TRBD1. As DNA, the CDR3 is TGTGCCAGCAGTTCGACAGGGGGCTCTGGAAACACCATATATTTT. Translation: CASSSTGGSGNTIYF.